Presented here are 14 T cell receptor beta chains from one specimen sequenced in a study of shared clonotypes between healthy human individuals. Profiled with immunoSEQ multiplex PCR; TCRdb holds only in-frame clones, not every one. The sample records approximately 2.3 million clones, 85% to 95% being singletons. Sequencing was performed on naive CD4+ T cells from PBMCs. Subset here: CD45RA+ positively selected. Every receptor here comes from a man between 18 and 35 years old in good health. Some clones in this sample may be carry-over from other donors' samples.

The chain combines TRBV5-4 with TRBJ2-1; 8 nucleotides match TRBD1. Germline CDR1 is SGHNT and CDR2 is YYREEE (reference sequence). The length of the CDR3 is 14 residues. The ends lost 3 bases at V and 8 bases at J; junction bases unmatched: 7. The DNA of the CDR3 is TGTGCCAGCAGCTACCGGGACAGGACGGATGAGCAGTTCTTC. It encodes CASSYRDRTDEQFF.

The chain links TRBV30 to TRBJ2-2, with TRBD1 identical over 8 bases. Germline V gene sequence: CDR1 GTSNPN, CDR2 SVGIG (reference sequence). The CDR3 is 16 amino acids. V shed 2 bases and J 6 bases; nucleotides not matched to a gene: 11. CDR3 region: CAWSIFGTGGAGELFF. The CDR3 bases are TGTGCCTGGAGTATCTTCGGTACAGGGGGAGCCGGGGAGCTGTTTTTT. Variable domain in full (rest from reference TRBV30 and TRBJ2-2): SQTIHQWPATLVQPVGSPLSLECTVEGTSNPNLYWYRQAAGRGLQLLFYSVGIGQISSEVPQNLSASRPQDRQFILSSKKLLLSDSGFYLCAWSIFGTGGAGELFFGEGSRLTVL.

The V gene is TRBV28, the J gene TRBJ2-2; D ambiguous. The CDR3 sequence is 16 residues long. CDR1 and CDR2 (germline): MDHEN, SYDVKM. V was shortened by 5 bases and J by 0 bases, with 13 bases between the two germline ends. The CDR3 DNA is TGTGCCAGCAGTGCTAGGAGATCCCCGAACACCGGGGAGCTGTTTTTT. This encodes CASSARRSPNTGELFF.

The chain combines TRBV7-9 with TRBJ2-3, with TRBD2 matching 7 bases. This CDR3 has 15 amino acids. The germline V gene has CDR1 SEHNR and CDR2 FQNEAQ (reference sequence). V was clipped by 4 bases and J by 1 base; unmatched bases: 5. The CDR3 DNA sequence: TGTGCCAGCAGCTCTTGGACTAGTCGCACAGATACGCAGTATTTT. It translates to CASSSWTSRTDTQYF.

The chain combines TRBV27 with TRBJ2-1; 10 bases align to TRBD2. V dropped 6 bases and J dropped 8; count of bases not matched to a gene: 13. The CDR3 contains 16 residues. CDR1 is MNHEY and CDR2 is SMNVEV in the germline V gene (reference sequence). The DNA for the CDR3 is TGTGCCAGCAGGGCCCGTGGGAGCGGGAGGGCCGATGAGCAGTTCTTC. Amino acid sequence: CASRARGSGRADEQFF.

J is TRBJ1-2 and V is TRBV5-1; 11 positions match TRBD1. This CDR3 contains 18 residues. The V gene's germline CDR1 is SGHRS and CDR2 YFSETQ. The J segment lost 6 bases and the V segment lost 4 bases, leaving 17 bases of the junction unmatched. This CDR3 reads CASSRGQGATGRFDGYTF. The DNA of the CDR3 is TGCGCCAGCAGCCGCGGACAGGGGGCGACAGGGAGATTCGATGGCTACACCTTC. Supplemented by reference TRBV5-1 and TRBJ1-2, the full variable domain reads KAGVTQTPRYLIKTRGQQVTLSCSPISGHRSVSWYQQTPGQGLQFLFEYFSETQRNKGNFPGRFSGRQFSNSRSEMNVSTLELGDSALYLCASSRGQGATGRFDGYTFGSGTRLTVV.

The gene calls are TRBV4-1 and TRBJ1-1; perhaps TRBD1 as D (5 bases). CDR1 and CDR2 from the germline V gene are MGHRA and YSYEKL. Trimming stripped 0 bases from V and 4 bases from J, with 12 bases between. This CDR3 has 15 residues. For the CDR3, the DNA is TGCGCCAGCAGCCAAGAGACACGGGGGGGCACTGAAGCTTTCTTT. Its translation: CASSQETRGGTEAFF.

V gene TRBV7-9 combines with J gene TRBJ2-1; 7 nucleotides line up with TRBD1. CDR3 length equals 14 residues. CDR1 and CDR2 (germline): SEHNR, FQNEAQ (reference sequence). V lost 2 bases to trimming and J lost 12 bases; unmatched junction nucleotides: 10. CDR3: CASSLLGTEGRQFF. The CDR3 DNA sequence: TGTGCCAGCAGCTTACTGGGGACAGAGGGGAGGCAGTTCTTC.

The chain is built from TRBV6-1 and TRBJ2-1; possible D gene TRBD1, 5 bases. In germline, CDR1 is MNHNS, CDR2 SASEGT. Trimming left V 2 bases short and J 5 bases short, with 19 bases between. The CDR3 is 17 residues long. CDR3 residues: CASSEIKTDKHNNEQFF. CDR3 sequence (DNA): TGTGCCAGCAGTGAAATAAAGACAGATAAGCATAACAATGAGCAGTTCTTC.

This rearrangement joins TRBV9 to TRBJ2-3, with D perhaps matching TRBD2 (6 bases). The V and J ends lost 5 bases and 5 bases respectively, with 18 bases between them. Germline V gene sequence: CDR1 SGDLS, CDR2 YYNGEE. The CDR3 sequence is 15 residues long. CDR3 in DNA: TGTGCCAGCAGTAGCGGACTACCCTTGGGAGATACGCAGTATTTT. Its translation is CASSSGLPLGDTQYF.

The gene calls are TRBV11-3 and TRBJ2-2; the match to TRBD1 covers 9 bases. V lost 1 base and J lost 3; bases outside the gene matches: 0. In germline, CDR1 is SGHNT, CDR2 YENEEA. The length of the CDR3 is 15 residues. The CDR3 bases are TGTGCCAGCAGCTTAGGACAGGGGGACACCGGGGAGCTGTTTTTT. This codes for CASSLGQGDTGELFF.

The genes are TRBV11-2 and TRBJ2-3, with D maybe TRBD2 (6 bases). CDR1 SGHAT and CDR2 FQNNGV come from the germline V gene. CDR3 length equals 15 residues. The V end lost 5 bases, the J end lost 5 bases, and 17 bases lay between the germline ends. The CDR3 nucleotides read TGTGCCAGCAGCAAAAGGTCGAGGGGACTAGATACGCAGTATTTT. Encoded protein: CASSKRSRGLDTQYF.

Concerning this clone: The same CDR3 also results from other DNA sequences found in this sample. This chain connects TRBV28 to TRBJ1-5; maybe TRBD1 (6 bases). Per germline, CDR1 MDHEN and CDR2 SYDVKM. CDR3 size: 15 residues. Trimming removed 2 bases at V and 1 base at J, with 9 bases between. The CDR3 reads CASSLGQGSNQPQHF. The CDR3, as DNA: TGTGCCAGCAGTTTAGGGCAGGGGAGCAATCAGCCCCAGCATTTT.

The chain has TRBV5-1 and TRBJ1-1; weak D call: TRBD1 (5 bases). V lost 4 bases, J lost 0 bases, and 10 bases lay in between. The germline CDR1 and CDR2 sequences are SGHRS and YFSETQ. The CDR3 has 14 amino acids. The CDR3 loop is CASSVAGVNTEAFF. CDR3 bases: TGCGCCAGCAGCGTGGCGGGGGTGAACACTGAAGCTTTCTTT.